The sequence of this T cell receptor (beta chain) was determined in a study of blood T cell repertoires in COVID-19. About the research overall: The origin of the acute and convalescent COVID-19 samples was the United States, Italy and Spain. T cells, B-cell-depleted T cells, or PBMCs supplied cDNA or gDNA.

The sample holds one count of this clone. The germline V gene has CDR1 LNHDA and CDR2 SQIVND (reference sequence). The V end was cut by 3 bases, the J end by 2 bases, with 11 bases between. The CDR3 is 14 amino acids. Per the authors' pipeline: From reference gene primer amplification, estimates of nucleated cell counts were derived. Sequencing used immunoSEQ multiplex PCR; TCRdb keeps in-frame clones, though not all of them. D and trimming were read from the DNA, whereas the V and J calls and clone size are those reported in that table. The data contain hundreds of thousands of clones, roughly 90% of them seen just once; the ten biggest clones take up around 0.7%.

Material: peripheral blood. The V gene is TRBV19, the J gene TRBJ2-7; the D gene is possibly TRBD1 (5 bases). This TCR was recovered from a human donor in a cohort sampled during active COVID-19. The CDR3 DNA is TGTGCCAGTAGTATGTCCAGGGAACCCTACGAGCAGTACTTC. It is translated as CASSMSREPYEQYF.